The 29 T cell receptor beta chains listed next were all sequenced from one sample in a study of blood T cells in healthy people across ages. Next came a second PCR, run for roughly 6 to 11 cycles, which used a sample-barcoded 5' primer along with a J-beta primer mix. MiXCR was run by TCRdb on the 5' RACE reads, yielding one entry per CDR3 protein. The top ten clones hold 7.7% of a sample with around 1,500,000 distinct CDR3 sequences, 28% of them seen once. The sequenced material came from blood. The receptors stem from a woman aged 25 to 39 in good health.

This clonotype was detected a few times. The chain combines TRBV5-1 with TRBJ2-3; no reliable D call. CDR1 and CDR2 from the germline V gene are SGHRS and YFSETQ. The CDR3 covers 13 residues. Between the trimmed V and J ends, which lost 3 bases and 6 bases, there was a span of 11 bases. CDR3 residues: CASSSAHTDTQYF. DNA for the CDR3: TGCGCCAGCAGCTCAGCGCACACGGATACGCAGTATTTT.

This sequence joins TRBV6-5 and TRBJ1-2, with TRBD1 identical over 8 bases. J lost 6 bases, V lost 6 bases, and 6 bases had no gene match. Germline CDR1 and CDR2: MNHEY and SVGAGI. The CDR3 sequence is 13 residues long. CDR3 DNA sequence: TGTGCCAGCAGAAAGACAGGGGAAGATGGCTACACCTTC. This sequence encodes CASRKTGEDGYTF.

This clonotype showed up just a few times. The chain joins TRBV7-2 to TRBJ2-3, with 12 nucleotides matching TRBD2. The CDR3 has 18 amino acids. Germline values: CDR1 SGHTA, CDR2 FQGNSA. The ends lost 4 bases at V and 0 bases at J; junction bases unmatched: 8. The CDR3 sequence is CASSSGLAGTTSTDTQYF. The CDR3 DNA reads TGTGCCAGCAGCTCGGGACTAGCGGGTACTACTAGCACAGATACGCAGTATTTT.

The chain uses TRBV25-1 and TRBJ1-2, with D perhaps TRBD1 (6 bases). The CDR3 loop spans 13 amino acids. Germline-derived CDR1 and CDR2 are MGHDK and SYGVNS. The V end lost 4 bases, the J end lost 6 bases, and 12 bases lay between the germline ends. The chain's CDR3 is CASSGGTWNGYTF. The CDR3, as DNA: TGTGCCAGCAGTGGCGGGACATGGAATGGCTACACCTTC.

V and J are TRBV28 and TRBJ1-5; D unresolved. The CDR3 loop spans 12 amino acids. The germline V gene has CDR1 MDHEN and CDR2 SYDVKM. V was trimmed by 4 bases and J by 8 bases, leaving 9 bases between them. CDR3 sequence: CASSSPGEPQHF. DNA for the CDR3: TGTGCCAGCAGTTCCCCTGGGGAGCCCCAGCATTTT.

This clonotype is a singleton in its sample. The V gene is TRBV11-2, the J gene TRBJ2-3, with 9 bases matching TRBD2. CDR3 size: 15 residues. With 5 bases clipped from V and 7 bases from J, the junction kept 10 bases outside the gene matches. Germline-derived CDR1 and CDR2 are SGHAT and FQNNGV. In nucleotides, the CDR3 is TGTGCCAGCAGCGAAAAGGGACTAGCAGGAAATACGCAGTATTTT. Translating it yields CASSEKGLAGNTQYF.

This clonotype was seen repeatedly, ten times or more. CDR3 nucleotides: TGTGCCAGCAGCTTAGACGGGAGTCGGGCCTACGAGCAGTACTTC. Translating gives CASSLDGSRAYEQYF. The chain couples TRBV11-2 to TRBJ2-7; TRBD2 might be the D (6 bases). This CDR3 has 15 amino acids. In germline, CDR1 is SGHAT, CDR2 FQNNGV. V lost 0 bases, J lost 2 bases, and 11 bases lay in between.

The V call is TRBV28, the J call TRBJ2-3; TRBD1 matches 11 bases. The V segment lost 5 bases and the J segment 6 bases; nucleotides outside the gene matches: 10. The CDR3 has 16 residues. CDR1 MDHEN and CDR2 SYDVKM come from the germline V gene. CDR3: CASSLYPGQGGDTQYF. CDR3 bases: TGTGCCAGCAGTCTCTATCCGGGACAGGGGGGGGATACGCAGTATTTT.

This clonotype has more than one count but fewer than ten. This rearrangement joins TRBV20-1 to TRBJ2-7, with 7 bases matching TRBD2. V lost 6 bases and J lost 1; bases outside the gene matches: 6. CDR1 is DFQATT, CDR2 SNEGSKA, per germline (reference sequence). This CDR3 region has 13 residues. The CDR3 sequence is CSAREAFSYEQYF. The CDR3 coding sequence is TGCAGTGCCCGGGAGGCCTTTTCCTACGAGCAGTACTTC.

At least ten counts were recorded for this clonotype. The chain has TRBV5-1 and TRBJ2-6, with 7 bases lining up with TRBD2. After removal of 1 base from V and 4 bases from J, the junction contained 11 bases not matched to a gene. The germline gives CDR1 SGHRS, CDR2 YFSETQ. This CDR3 spans 18 amino acids. CDR3 DNA: TGCGCCAGCAGCTTGAGCGGGGTTGGGGTCCCCGGGGCCAACGTCCTGACTTTC. Amino acids: CASSLSGVGVPGANVLTF.

There are a few counts of this clonotype. The rearrangement joins TRBV20-1 to TRBJ2-4; TRBD2 matches at 9 bases. The CDR3 has 15 residues. The junction had 9 bases not matched to a gene; V was cut back by 6 bases and J by 3 bases. Germline V gene sequence: CDR1 DFQATT, CDR2 SNEGSKA (reference sequence). The CDR3 region has the DNA TGCAGTGCCCTCCCGGGACTAGCTAACAAAAACATTCAGTACTTC. This translates into CSALPGLANKNIQYF.

The chain has TRBV7-3 and TRBJ2-1; 8 nucleotides line up with TRBD2. V trimming: 5 bases; J trimming: 7 bases; junction bases outside the gene matches: 16. The CDR3 totals 17 residues. From germline, CDR1 is SGHTA and CDR2 FQGTGA. The CDR3 region is CASSQTGGGGLGNEQFF. CDR3 DNA sequence: TGTGCCAGCAGCCAAACCGGCGGCGGGGGGCTGGGGAATGAGCAGTTCTTC.

This clonotype was counted only a few times. The genes are TRBV29-1 and TRBJ2-1; 12 bases map to TRBD1. Germline loops: CDR1 SQVTM, CDR2 ANQGSEA. The CDR3 is made up of 13 amino acids. V shed 7 bases, J shed 10 bases, and the junction held 8 bases outside the gene matches. Here the CDR3 DNA reads TGCAGCGGGCGGGACAGGGGGCTCGAGGAGCAGTTCTTC. Protein: CSGRDRGLEEQFF.

The chain links TRBV11-2 to TRBJ2-1; 11 nucleotides align to TRBD2. V was clipped by 2 bases and J by 2 bases; unmatched bases: 5. CDR1 and CDR2 from the germline V gene are SGHAT and FQNNGV. The CDR3 runs 17 residues. Written as DNA, the CDR3 is TGTGCCAGCAGCTTAAGGCTAGCGGGGGGTCCCTACAATGAGCAGTTCTTC. Encoded protein: CASSLRLAGGPYNEQFF. Variable domain in full (rest from reference TRBV11-2 and TRBJ2-1): EAGVAQSPRYKIIEKRQSVAFWCNPISGHATLYWYQQILGQGPKLLIQFQNNGVVDDSQLPKDRFSAERLKGVDSTLKIQPAKLEDSAVYLCASSLRLAGGPYNEQFFGPGTRLTVL.

V is TRBV7-9 and J is TRBJ2-7, with D unresolved. The V and J ends lost 5 bases and 6 bases respectively, with 14 bases between them. The CDR3 loop spans 13 amino acids. The germline gives CDR1 SEHNR, CDR2 FQNEAQ (reference sequence). CDR3 residues: CASSPRVGREQYF. In DNA, the CDR3 is TGTGCCAGCAGCCCAAGGGTAGGTCGCGAGCAGTACTTC.

The chain employs TRBV6-6 and TRBJ1-4; D unclear. Deletions cut 0 bases from V and 4 bases from J, with 9 bases between. CDR3 size: 15 residues. Germline assignment: CDR1 MNHNY and CDR2 SVGAGI (reference sequence). The CDR3 DNA follows: TGTGCCAGCAGTTACTCGAAAGGGCTTAATGAAAAACTGTTTTTT. Protein sequence: CASSYSKGLNEKLFF.

The chain combines TRBV28 with TRBJ2-1; the D gene is possibly TRBD1 (6 bases). Deletions cut 5 bases from V and 5 bases from J, with 13 bases between. The CDR3 loop spans 14 amino acids. Germline CDR1 reads MDHEN; CDR2 reads SYDVKM. DNA of the CDR3: TGTGCCAGCAGTGCTTGGGACACGCACAATGAGCAGTTCTTC. Translated: CASSAWDTHNEQFF.

This clonotype has ten or more counts. This chain connects TRBV29-1 to TRBJ2-1, with 15 positions matching TRBD2. The V gene's germline CDR1 is SQVTM and CDR2 ANQGSEA. The V segment lost 5 bases and the J segment 8 bases; nucleotides outside the gene matches: 10. The CDR3 is made up of 16 amino acids. This CDR3 reads CSVSGTSGRLWDEQFF. CDR3 coding DNA: TGCAGCGTTTCCGGGACTAGCGGGAGGCTTTGGGATGAGCAGTTCTTC.

This chain uses TRBV13 with TRBJ2-7; TRBD1 might be the D (6 bases). CDR3 length equals 16 residues. The V gene lost 6 bases and the J gene lost 5 bases, with 23 bases spanning the gap. In germline, CDR1 is PRHDT, CDR2 FYEKMQ (reference sequence). CDR3 loop: CASSLKLGHGPHEQYF. CDR3 in DNA: TGTGCCAGCAGTTTAAAATTGGGACATGGCCCCCACGAGCAGTACTTC. Together with reference TRBV13 and TRBJ2-7, the CDR3 gives the full variable domain: AAGVIQSPRHLIKEKRETATLKCYPIPRHDTVYWYQQGPGQDPQFLISFYEKMQSDKGSIPDRFSAQQFSDYHSELNMSSLELGDSALYFCASSLKLGHGPHEQYFGPGTRLTVT.

The chain is built from TRBV4-3 and TRBJ2-1; D gene ambiguous. The J call may be in error: the DNA end matches TRBJ2-7 better. From germline, CDR1 is LGHNA and CDR2 YSLEER. CDR3 length: 16 amino acids. Written as DNA, the CDR3 is TGCGCCAGCAGCCAAGGTCGAGGTGGGTCCTACAATGAGCAGTACTTC. Translated, it gives CASSQGRGGSYNEQYF.

The CDR3 nucleotides are TGTGCCAGCAGCTTAGCCGGCCGGGTCAACGAGCAGTACTTC. Its protein product is CASSLAGRVNEQYF. This sequence joins TRBV11-2 and TRBJ2-4; D gene unclear. The DNA matches TRBJ2-7 better at its end, which makes the J call doubtful. Germline V lookup: CDR1 SGHAT, CDR2 FQNNGV. The CDR3 is made up of 14 amino acids.

The chain has TRBV18 and TRBJ1-4; D gene ambiguous. The CDR3 has 15 amino acids. CDR1 is KGHSH, CDR2 LQKENI, per germline. The germline V and J ends were trimmed by 0 bases and 9 bases, with 14 bases remaining between them. As DNA, the CDR3 is TGTGCCAGCTCACCACCGGTGGATACGGGGAAAAAACTGTTTTTT. As protein: CASSPPVDTGKKLFF.

The chain is built from TRBV7-2 and TRBJ2-1; no firm D call. This CDR3 contains 16 residues. Germline V gives CDR1 SGHTA, CDR2 FQGNSA. V was pared by 4 bases and J by 0 bases, with 13 bases between. DNA of the CDR3: TGTGCCAGCAGCTCGAGCAGGAAGAGCTCCTACAATGAGCAGTTCTTC. It encodes CASSSSRKSSYNEQFF.

This clonotype was detected many times. This chain joins TRBV5-1 and TRBJ2-5, with TRBD2 as a possible D gene (6 bases). The V end lost 2 bases, the J end lost 1 base, and 9 bases lay between the germline ends. The CDR3 runs to 14 residues. Per the germline V gene, CDR1 is SGHRS and CDR2 is YFSETQ. This CDR3 reads CASSFGDSQETQYF. DNA for the CDR3: TGCGCCAGCAGCTTCGGGGACTCCCAAGAGACCCAGTACTTC.

About this clonotype: An end of the junction does not agree with germline; a read error may underlie this. The J gene is TRBJ1-4, the V gene TRBV2; TRBD1 might be the D (5 bases). The CDR3 runs to 16 residues. Germline V gene sequence: CDR1 SNHLY, CDR2 FYNNEI. CDR3 protein: CASGAPTGSANEKPFF. The CDR3 bases are TGTGCCAGCGGGGCGCCTACGGGGAGTGCTAATGAAAAACCGTTTTTT.

Comments on this clonotype: A junction end diverges from the germline sequence, so it may reflect a read error. J is TRBJ1-5 and V is TRBV5-1, with D possibly matching TRBD1 (5 bases). The CDR3 loop spans 15 amino acids. Germline CDR1 and CDR2: SGHRS and YFSETQ. DNA of the CDR3: TGCGCCAACAGCTTGGTGGCAGGGAGCAATCAGCCCCAGCATTTT. As protein: CANSLVAGSNQPQHF.

This clonotype was seen a few times. The chain couples TRBV7-3 to TRBJ2-3, with 11 positions matching TRBD2. The CDR3 loop spans 22 amino acids. CDR1 and CDR2 from the germline V gene are SGHTA and FQGTGA. Trimming removed 5 bases from V and 2 bases from J; junction bases left unmatched: 24. The CDR3 DNA reads TGTGCCAGCAGCATCGCAGCCGTGGGACTAGCGGAAAACGTGATACTCACAGATACGCAGTATTTT. This sequence encodes CASSIAAVGLAENVILTDTQYF.

This clonotype was seen repeatedly, ten times or more. CDR3 DNA sequence: TGTGCCAGCAGGCAAGGGGACGAGCAGTACTTC. Protein: CASRQGDEQYF. The chain joins TRBV12-3 or TRBV12-4 to TRBJ2-7, with TRBD1 as a possible D gene (5 bases). Trimming stripped 6 bases from V and 5 bases from J, with 8 bases between. The CDR3 contains 11 residues.

The chain recombines TRBV20-1 with TRBJ2-7; D uncertain. With 5 bases removed from V and 0 bases from J, the gap between germline ends came to 17 bases. The CDR3 has 15 residues. Germline-derived CDR1 and CDR2 are DFQATT and SNEGSKA (reference sequence). Here the CDR3 DNA reads TGCAGTGCTCCCCACAAACAACTGGTCTCCTACGAGCAGTACTTC. Protein: CSAPHKQLVSYEQYF.